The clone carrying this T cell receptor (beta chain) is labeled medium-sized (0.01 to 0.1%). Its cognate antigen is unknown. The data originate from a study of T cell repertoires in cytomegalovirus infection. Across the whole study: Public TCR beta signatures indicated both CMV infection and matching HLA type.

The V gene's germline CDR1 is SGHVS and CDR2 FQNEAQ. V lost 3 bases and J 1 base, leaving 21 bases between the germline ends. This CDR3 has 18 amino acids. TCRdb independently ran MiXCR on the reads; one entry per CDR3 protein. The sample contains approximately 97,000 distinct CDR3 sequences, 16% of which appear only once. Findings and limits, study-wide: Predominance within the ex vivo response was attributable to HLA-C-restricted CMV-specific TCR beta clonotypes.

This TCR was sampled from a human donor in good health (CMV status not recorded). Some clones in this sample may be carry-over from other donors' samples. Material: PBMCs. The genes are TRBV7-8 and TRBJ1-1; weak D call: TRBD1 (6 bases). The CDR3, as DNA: TGTGCCAGCAGCTTCGGCCGGGACACACGCAAACCGAACACTGAAGCTTTCTTT. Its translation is CASSFGRDTRKPNTEAFF.